The 5 T cell receptor beta chains in this list originate from one sample, sequenced in a study. TCRdb reprocessed the RT-PCR reads with MiXCR, giving one entry per CDR3 protein. The table has almost 700,000 distinct CDR3 sequences, over 12% seen once. Sample: memory CD4+ T cells from blood. These receptors all stem from a female donor in good health, serving as a healthy control.

This clonotype was seen a handful of times. The chain employs TRBV18 and TRBJ2-3; TRBD1 agrees at 7 bases. This CDR3 spans 14 amino acids. Germline loops: CDR1 KGHSH, CDR2 LQKENI. V gave up 3 bases and J gave up 8 bases; unmatched junction bases: 8. The CDR3: CASSPGQAEGTQYF. The CDR3 DNA reads as TGTGCCAGCTCACCCGGACAGGCAGAGGGTACGCAGTATTTT.

Comments on this clonotype: One junction end does not reproduce the germline sequence, and a read error may be involved. V is TRBV18 and J is TRBJ2-1; tentative D call: TRBD2 (5 bases). There are 15 residues in the CDR3. CDR1 and CDR2 from the germline V gene are KGHSH and LQKENI. The CDR3 DNA reads as TGTGCCAGCTCACGACTATCCACCACCTACGATGAGCAGTTCTTC. Amino acids: CASSRLSTTYDEQFF. Filled out from reference TRBV18 and TRBJ2-1, the complete variable domain reads NAGVMQNPRHLVRRRGQEARLRCSPMKGHSHVYWYRQLPEEGLKFMVYLQKENIIDESGMPKERFSAEFPKEGPSILRIQQVVRGDSAAYFCASSRLSTTYDEQFFGPGTRLTVL.

This clonotype was found a few times. This chain links TRBV29-1 with TRBJ1-5; D is ambiguous. The CDR3 length is 15 residues. The V and J ends lost 7 bases and 4 bases respectively, with 20 bases between them. The germline CDR1 and CDR2 sequences are SQVTM and ANQGSEA. CDR3 bases: TGCAGCGCTGCCCCGAACAGTGACCCGAATCAGCCCCAGCATTTT. Amino acid sequence: CSAAPNSDPNQPQHF.

This clonotype occurred a few times. The V call is TRBV25-1, the J call TRBJ2-5, with 9 bases aligning to TRBD1. In germline, CDR1 is MGHDK, CDR2 SYGVNS. The CDR3 has 13 residues. The ends lost 8 bases at V and 7 bases at J; junction bases unmatched: 8. Here the CDR3 reads CASSQGASGTQYF. In nucleotides, the CDR3 is TGTGCCAGCTCACAGGGGGCTAGTGGGACCCAGTACTTC.

J is TRBJ1-5 and V is TRBV9; D call uncertain. Deletions cut 7 bases from V and 9 bases from J, with 14 bases between. The CDR3 runs to 12 residues. The germline gives CDR1 SGDLS, CDR2 YYNGEE. CDR3 in DNA: TGTGCCAGCTCCCCCTATTCGGGGCCCCAGCATTTT. As protein: CASSPYSGPQHF.